A selection of T cell receptor beta chains follows, all from one sample in a study of tumor-infiltrating lymphocytes in oesophageal squamous cell carcinoma. TCRdb redid the calling of the reads with MiXCR, one entry per CDR3 protein. This sample has 11,000 or so distinct CDR3 sequences, with around 56% found just once. The sequenced sample consisted of blood. The origin of the receptors is a female donor with esophageal squamous cell carcinoma. Each CDR3 is given with its conserved first and last residue. The D gene is left open where the match is weak. For some rows the clone size is stated as once, few or many, or as a class when expanded; others skip it.

j_call cdr3_length v_call d_call clone_size cdr3_aa cdr3_nt
TRBJ2-3 15 TRBV7-9 NA many CASSDTGSPGDTQYF TGTGCCAGCAGCGATACAGGGTCCCCCGGGGATACGCAGTATTTT
TRBJ2-7 14 TRBV28 TRBD2 NA CASSPPGTSGNRHF TGTGCCAGCAGTCCCCCTGGGACTAGCGGGAACAGGCACTTC
TRBJ2-7 11 TRBV7-6 NA large CASSPGTEQYF TGTGCCAGCAGCCCAGGAACCGAGCAGTACTTC
TRBJ2-1 15 TRBV7-9 TRBD1 NA CASSLERTGNNEQFF TGTGCCAGCAGCTTAGAAAGGACAGGGAACAATGAGCAGTTCTTC
TRBJ2-1 17 TRBV24-1 TRBD1 few CATSDHRTGWVYNEQFF TGTGCCACCAGTGACCATCGGACAGGTTGGGTTTACAATGAGCAGTTCTTC
TRBJ2-7 13 TRBV7-2 NA NA CASSPGAEYEQYF TGTGCCAGCAGCCCGGGGGCAGAGTACGAGCAGTACTTC
TRBJ1-1 16 TRBV6-1 TRBD1 NA CASRSSGTGSNTEAFF TGTGCCAGCAGGAGCTCGGGGACAGGGTCGAACACTGAAGCTTTCTTT
TRBJ1-2 15 TRBV7-4 NA NA CASSHTDTGNYGYTF TGTGCCAGCAGCCACACTGATACAGGGAACTATGGCTACACCTTC
TRBJ1-4 15 TRBV7-2 NA NA CASSLYAGSNEKLFF TGTGCCAGCAGCTTATATGCAGGGTCTAATGAAAAACTGTTTTTT
TRBJ1-6 14 TRBV12-3/TRBV12-4 NA NA CASSLGQLNSPLHF TGTGCCAGCAGCCTGGGACAACTCAATTCACCCCTCCACTTT
TRBJ2-2 16 TRBV7-8 NA NA CASSLVGLAGAGELFF TGTGCCAGCAGCTTAGTCGGGTTAGCTGGCGCCGGGGAGCTGTTTTTT
TRBJ2-3 16 TRBV9 NA NA CASSVGTGSFSDTQYF TGTGCCAGCAGCGTAGGAACGGGATCTTTTTCTGATACGCAGTATTTT
TRBJ2-1 16 TRBV7-2 TRBD1 NA CASSLGRDRALDEQFF TGTGCCAGCAGCTTAGGGCGGGACAGGGCTTTGGATGAGCAGTTCTTC
TRBJ2-7 13 TRBV7-2 TRBD1 NA CASSLGTGYEQYF TGTGCCAGCAGCTTAGGGACAGGCTACGAGCAGTACTTC
TRBJ1-1 13 TRBV7-2 NA NA CASSLPPNTEAFF TGTGCCAGCAGCTTGCCGCCAAACACAGAAGCTTTCTTT